This is a list of T cell receptor beta chains from one sample in a study of cytomegalovirus exposure and HLA in healthy donors. Sequenced by immunoSEQ multiplex PCR; TCRdb stores in-frame clones only, minus some. Among about 160,000 clones, 82% were seen once, and the ten largest hold approximately 1%. The material sequenced was PBMCs. The receptors were sampled from a girl aged 2-10 years in good health and CMV-seropositive. Both conserved end residues are part of each CDR3. D genes are given only for firm matches. Not every row has a clone size; where given, it reads once, few, many or a size class.

CDR3 protein,CDR3 DNA,J gene,V gene,clone size,D gene
CASSRSPGQETQYF,TGTGCCAGCAGCCGATCCCCGGGGCAAGAGACCCAGTACTTC,TRBJ2-5,TRBV6-1,NA,NA
CASSENMLAGGEQYF,TGTGCCAGCAGTGAAAATATGCTAGCGGGAGGCGAGCAGTACTTC,TRBJ2-7,TRBV2,once,TRBD2
CATVGTLNTGELFF,TGTGCCACCGTCGGGACTCTTAACACCGGGGAGCTGTTTTTT,TRBJ2-2,TRBV2,NA,NA
CASSDSTGTGQYF,TGTGCCAGCAGTGATTCTACCGGGACAGGGCAGTACTTC,TRBJ2-7,TRBV6-1,NA,TRBD1
CASSVAGGTEAFF,TGTGCCAGCAGCGTGGCAGGGGGAACTGAAGCTTTCTTT,TRBJ1-1,TRBV2,NA,TRBD1
CSVEVVGGLIFF,TGCAGCGTTGAAGTCGTTGGCGGCTTGATTTTCTTC,TRBJ2-1,TRBV29-1,NA,NA
CASRLGQGQAYEQYF,TGTGCCAGCAGGCTGGGACAGGGTCAGGCCTACGAGCAGTACTTC,TRBJ2-7,TRBV28,NA,TRBD1
CASSYSRTPAEPQHF,TGTGCCAGCAGTTACTCGAGAACTCCCGCGGAGCCCCAGCATTTT,TRBJ1-5,TRBV6-5,NA,NA
CASSTGTSGSLLFF,TGCGCCAGCAGTACCGGGACTAGCGGGAGTTTGCTGTTCTTC,TRBJ2-1,TRBV10-1,NA,TRBD2
CSVLNTGELFF,TGCAGCGTTCTAAACACCGGGGAGCTGTTTTTT,TRBJ2-2,TRBV29-1,NA,NA
CAWSVKQFYSNQPQHF,TGTGCCTGGAGTGTAAAACAGTTTTATAGCAATCAGCCCCAGCATTTT,TRBJ1-5,TRBV30,NA,NA
CAWSVQDQITYEQYF,TGTGCCTGGAGTGTACAGGACCAAATTACCTACGAGCAGTACTTC,TRBJ2-7,TRBV30,NA,NA
CAWTGGATNEKLFF,TGTGCCTGGACGGGAGGTGCAACTAATGAAAAACTGTTTTTT,TRBJ1-4,TRBV30,NA,NA
CASMRGDIWWGTEAFF,TGTGCCAGTATGCGGGGAGACATATGGTGGGGCACTGAAGCTTTCTTT,TRBJ1-1,TRBV19,NA,NA
CASSGPGGPYEQYF,TGTGCCAGCAGCGGCCCAGGGGGCCCCTACGAGCAGTACTTC,TRBJ2-7,TRBV7-9,NA,TRBD1
CASSDLRFRTF,TGTGCCAGCAGTGATCTCCGGTTCCGCACCTTC,TRBJ1-2,TRBV6-1,NA,NA
CASRSAGGPGGELFF,TGTGCCAGTAGAAGCGCGGGAGGGCCGGGCGGGGAGCTGTTTTTT,TRBJ2-2,TRBV19,NA,TRBD2
CASSLARGGPNTGELFF,TGCGCCAGCAGCCTGGCTAGGGGGGGACCGAACACCGGGGAGCTGTTTTTT,TRBJ2-2,TRBV5-1,once,NA
CAWRGAGANTGELFF,TGTGCCTGGAGGGGAGCGGGAGCGAACACCGGGGAGCTGTTTTTT,TRBJ2-2,TRBV30,NA,TRBD2
CASAEWGTSVDETQYF,TGTGCTAGTGCCGAATGGGGGACTAGTGTGGACGAGACCCAGTACTTC,TRBJ2-5,TRBV12-5,NA,TRBD2
CASSQELQGESPTIYF,TGTGCCAGCAGCCAGGAGCTACAGGGGGAAAGTCCCACCATATATTTT,TRBJ1-3,TRBV4-2,few,TRBD1
CASSVADGAGQYF,TGTGCCAGCAGCGTAGCTGATGGCGCGGGGCAGTACTTC,TRBJ2-7,TRBV9,NA,NA
CASSEPGQGIDEQYF,TGTGCCAGCAGTGAACCGGGACAGGGTATCGACGAGCAGTACTTC,TRBJ2-7,TRBV6-1,few,TRBD1
CASSSPRQRLNTGELFF,TGTGCCAGCAGCTCGCCGCGGCAGCGGTTGAACACCGGGGAGCTGTTTTTT,TRBJ2-2,TRBV5-5,NA,NA
CASSWTGGNTIYF,TGTGCCAGCAGTTGGACAGGGGGAAACACCATATATTTT,TRBJ1-3,TRBV11-2,NA,TRBD1
CASSETGQAVNIQYF,TGTGCCAGTAGTGAGACAGGGCAGGCGGTAAACATTCAGTACTTC,TRBJ2-4,TRBV19,NA,TRBD1